This TCR beta chain was observed in a study of Graves' ophthalmopathy and Graves' hyperthyroidism. At the level of the study: Peripheral blood sampling preceded any treatment and occurred at initial diagnosis.

CDR3 regions of TCR beta were amplified from RNA transcripts. Investigators did first-round RT-PCR with HTBI primers, then second-round multiplex PCR. TCRdb reprocessed the multiplex PCR reads via MiXCR and lists one record per CDR3 protein. The sample carries hundreds of thousands of distinct CDR3 sequences, 20% to 25% recorded once. Germline V gives CDR1 KGHSH, CDR2 LQKENI. The CDR3 sequence is 12 residues long. V was cut by 8 bases and J by 0 bases, with 7 bases left in between. Hyperthyroidism patients, all newly diagnosed, had under 2 months' duration and ages of 18 to 65. The source of this sequence is a woman aged 18 to 35 with stable Graves' hyperthyroidism. Some clones in this sample may be carry-over from other donors' samples. The sample taken for sequencing was peripheral blood. This rearrangement joins TRBV18 to TRBJ1-1, with unresolved D. The CDR3 spells CASKTMNTEAFF. CDR3 in DNA: TGTGCCAGCAAGACCATGAACACTGAAGCTTTCTTT.